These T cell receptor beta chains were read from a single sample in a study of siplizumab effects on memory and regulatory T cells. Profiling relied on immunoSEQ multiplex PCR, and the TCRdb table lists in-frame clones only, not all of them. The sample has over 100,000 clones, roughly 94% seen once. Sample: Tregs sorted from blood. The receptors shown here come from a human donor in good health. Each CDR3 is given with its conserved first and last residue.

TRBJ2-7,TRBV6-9,CASRPMTGNALYEQYF
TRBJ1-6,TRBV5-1,CASTDGYYNSLLHF
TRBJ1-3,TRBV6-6,CASKMGQGSGNTIYF
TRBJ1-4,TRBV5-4,CASSLAGTGDATNEKLFF
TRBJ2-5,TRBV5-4,CASRVQGGETQYF
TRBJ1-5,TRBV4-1,CASSPDRGGWQPQHF
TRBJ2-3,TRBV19,CASSRILLRGSGSRTDTQYF
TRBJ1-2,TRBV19,CASNARDRGNYGYTF
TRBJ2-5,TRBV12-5,CASGLGAAGEGETQYF
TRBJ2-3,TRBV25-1,CASSMVGVARTDTQYF
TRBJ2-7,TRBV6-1,CASSGAGTSYEQYF
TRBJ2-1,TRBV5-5,CASGRLAGVTEQFF
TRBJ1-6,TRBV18,CASSPRQLDSPLHF
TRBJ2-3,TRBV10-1,CASSGQSSTDTQYF
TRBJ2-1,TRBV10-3,CAISESEREKNEQFF
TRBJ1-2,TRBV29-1,CSVEEFGDVPF
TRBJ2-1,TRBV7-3,CASSPGVGEQFF
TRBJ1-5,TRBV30,CAWSPRSMYQPQHF
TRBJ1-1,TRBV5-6,CASSPLFWTGDTEAFF
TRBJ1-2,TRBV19,CASTIRGTGYTF
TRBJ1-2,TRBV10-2,CASSVGAGSRYTF
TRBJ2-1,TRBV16,CASSPTRDRYNEQFF
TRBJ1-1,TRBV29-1,CSAAKSAGTEAFF
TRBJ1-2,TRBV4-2,CASSQGSKRAVANYGYTF
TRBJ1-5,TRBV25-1,CASKQRLAQLRLWPQHF
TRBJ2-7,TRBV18,CASSPGGTGKNEQYF
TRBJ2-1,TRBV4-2,CASSPQGGGAGNEQFF
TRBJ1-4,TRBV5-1,CASSLDRGYEKLFF
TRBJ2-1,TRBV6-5,CASRDRGLNEQFF
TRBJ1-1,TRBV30,CAWNLGQGKAEAFF
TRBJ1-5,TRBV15,CATSRDLGTGIWSNQPQHF
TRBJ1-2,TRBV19,CASSQDSRYGYTF
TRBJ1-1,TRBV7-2,CASSLDSSYTEAFF
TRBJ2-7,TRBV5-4,CASSTLAGAYEQYF
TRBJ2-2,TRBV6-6,CASSYLIGRGAGELFF
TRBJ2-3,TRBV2,CASSEVVGLKDTQYF
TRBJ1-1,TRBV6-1,CASTTGPGAEAFF
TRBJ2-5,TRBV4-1,CASSQEHLGGRDWETQYF
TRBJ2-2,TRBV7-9,CASSLASRGRWTGELFF
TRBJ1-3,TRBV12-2,CASRAQNFTGTGNTIYF
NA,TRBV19,CASSIDGFSSYEQYF
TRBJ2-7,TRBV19,CASSTPGTGVYEQYF
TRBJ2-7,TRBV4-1,CASSQDMAARGRYEQYF
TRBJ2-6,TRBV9,CASSSEEGGAASFRANVLTF
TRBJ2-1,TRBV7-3,CASSLSAYNEQFF
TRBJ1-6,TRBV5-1,CASSVDRGGSPLHF
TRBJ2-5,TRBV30,CAWSVGVWRNQETQYF
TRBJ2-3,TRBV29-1,CSGRITSGWDTQYF
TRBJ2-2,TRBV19,CASSIGAGSNTGELFF
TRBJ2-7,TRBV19,CASSGISTLSSESYEQYF
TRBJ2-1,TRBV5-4,CASSLARASGYNEQFF
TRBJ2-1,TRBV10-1,CASSPDDNDEQFF
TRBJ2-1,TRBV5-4,CASSLLSSYNEQFF
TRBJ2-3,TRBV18,CASRRGGATDTQYF
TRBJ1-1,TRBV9,CASSVGPSREAFF